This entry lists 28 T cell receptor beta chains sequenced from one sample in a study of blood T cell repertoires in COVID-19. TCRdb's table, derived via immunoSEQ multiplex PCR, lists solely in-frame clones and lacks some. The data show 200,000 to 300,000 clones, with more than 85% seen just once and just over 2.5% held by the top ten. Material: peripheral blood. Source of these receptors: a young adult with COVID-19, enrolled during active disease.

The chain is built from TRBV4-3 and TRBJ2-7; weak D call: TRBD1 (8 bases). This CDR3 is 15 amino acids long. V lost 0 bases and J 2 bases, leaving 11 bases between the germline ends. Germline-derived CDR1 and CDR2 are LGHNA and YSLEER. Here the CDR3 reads CASSQEQGGTYEQYF. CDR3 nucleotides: TGCGCCAGCAGCCAAGAACAGGGGGGGACCTACGAGCAGTACTTC.

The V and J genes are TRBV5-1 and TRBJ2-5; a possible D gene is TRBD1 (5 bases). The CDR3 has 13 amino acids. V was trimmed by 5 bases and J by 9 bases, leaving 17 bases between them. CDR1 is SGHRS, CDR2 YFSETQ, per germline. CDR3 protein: CASRVETGQAQYF. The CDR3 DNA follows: TGCGCCAGCAGGGTCGAAACAGGCCAGGCCCAGTACTTC.

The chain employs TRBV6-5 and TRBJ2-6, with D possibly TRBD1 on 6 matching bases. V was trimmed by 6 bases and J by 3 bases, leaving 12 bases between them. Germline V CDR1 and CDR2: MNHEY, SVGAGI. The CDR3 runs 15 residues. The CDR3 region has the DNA TGTGCCAGCAGCCCAACAGGGTATGGGGCCAACGTCCTGACTTTC. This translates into CASSPTGYGANVLTF.

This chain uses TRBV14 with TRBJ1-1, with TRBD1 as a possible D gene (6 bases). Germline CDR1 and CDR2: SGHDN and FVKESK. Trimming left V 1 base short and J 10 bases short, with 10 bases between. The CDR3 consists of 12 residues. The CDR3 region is CASSQAGQLAFF. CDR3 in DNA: TGTGCCAGCAGCCAAGCCGGACAGCTAGCTTTCTTT.

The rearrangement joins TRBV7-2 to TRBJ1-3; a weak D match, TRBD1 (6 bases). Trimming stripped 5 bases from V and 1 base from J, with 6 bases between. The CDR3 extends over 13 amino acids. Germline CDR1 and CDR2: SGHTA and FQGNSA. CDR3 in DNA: TGTGCCAGCAGCACAGGGTCTGGAAACACCATATATTTT. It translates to CASSTGSGNTIYF.

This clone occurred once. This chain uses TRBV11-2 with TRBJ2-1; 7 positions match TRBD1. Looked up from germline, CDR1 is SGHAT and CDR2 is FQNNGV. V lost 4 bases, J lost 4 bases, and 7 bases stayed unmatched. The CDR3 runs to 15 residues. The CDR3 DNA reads TGTGCCAGCAGCTCACTAAAGGGACAGTACAATGAGCAGTTCTTC. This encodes CASSSLKGQYNEQFF.

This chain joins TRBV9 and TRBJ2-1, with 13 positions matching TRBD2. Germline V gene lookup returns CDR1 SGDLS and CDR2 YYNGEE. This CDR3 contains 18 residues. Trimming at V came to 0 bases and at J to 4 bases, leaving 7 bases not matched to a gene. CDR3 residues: CASSVAGLAGARYNEQFF. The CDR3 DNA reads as TGTGCCAGCAGCGTAGCTGGACTAGCGGGAGCCCGGTACAATGAGCAGTTCTTC.

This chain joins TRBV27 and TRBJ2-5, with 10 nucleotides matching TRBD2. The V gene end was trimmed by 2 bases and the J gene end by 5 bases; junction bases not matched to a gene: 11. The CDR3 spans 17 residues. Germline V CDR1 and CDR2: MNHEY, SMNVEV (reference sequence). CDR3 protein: CASSLARTSGGIETQYF. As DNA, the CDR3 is TGTGCCAGCAGTTTAGCCCGGACTAGCGGAGGGATTGAGACCCAGTACTTC.

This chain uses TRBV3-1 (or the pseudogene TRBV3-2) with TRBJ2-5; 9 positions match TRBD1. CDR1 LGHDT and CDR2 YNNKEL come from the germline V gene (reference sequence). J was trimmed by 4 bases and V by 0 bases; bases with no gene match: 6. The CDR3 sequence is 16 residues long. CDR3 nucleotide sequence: TGTGCCAGCAGCCAAGATGGGGGGACAGGGCCAGAGACCCAGTACTTC. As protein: CASSQDGGTGPETQYF.

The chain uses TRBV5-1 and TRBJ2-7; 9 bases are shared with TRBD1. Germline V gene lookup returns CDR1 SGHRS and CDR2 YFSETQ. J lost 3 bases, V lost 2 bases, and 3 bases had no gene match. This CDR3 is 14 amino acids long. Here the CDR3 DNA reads TGCGCCAGCAGCTTCGGGACAGGGAACTACGAGCAGTACTTC. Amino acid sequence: CASSFGTGNYEQYF.

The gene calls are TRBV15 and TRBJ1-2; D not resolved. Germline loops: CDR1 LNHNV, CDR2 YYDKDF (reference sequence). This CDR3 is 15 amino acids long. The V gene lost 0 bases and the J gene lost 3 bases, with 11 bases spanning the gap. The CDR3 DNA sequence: TGTGCCACCAGCAGAGATCCCGGGTTAGACTATGGCTACACCTTC. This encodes CATSRDPGLDYGYTF.

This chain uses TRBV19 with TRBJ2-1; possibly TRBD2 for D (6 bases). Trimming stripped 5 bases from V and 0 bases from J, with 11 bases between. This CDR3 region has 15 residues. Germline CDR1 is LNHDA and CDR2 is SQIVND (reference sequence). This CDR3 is CASSYGGYSYNEQFF. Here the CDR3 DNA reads TGTGCCAGTAGTTATGGGGGGTACTCCTACAATGAGCAGTTCTTC.

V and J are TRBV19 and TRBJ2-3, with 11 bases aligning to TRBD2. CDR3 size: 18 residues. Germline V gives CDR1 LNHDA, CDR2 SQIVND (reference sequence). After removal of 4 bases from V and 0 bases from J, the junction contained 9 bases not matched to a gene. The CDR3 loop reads CASSKGTRTSGSTDTQYF. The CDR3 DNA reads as TGTGCCAGTAGTAAGGGCACCCGGACTAGCGGGAGCACAGATACGCAGTATTTT.

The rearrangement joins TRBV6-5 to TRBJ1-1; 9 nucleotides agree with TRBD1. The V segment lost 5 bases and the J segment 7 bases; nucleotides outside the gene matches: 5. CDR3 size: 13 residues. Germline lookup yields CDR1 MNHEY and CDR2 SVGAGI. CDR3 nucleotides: TGTGCCAGCAGTACAGGGGGCCGGCTTGAAGCTTTCTTT. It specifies CASSTGGRLEAFF.

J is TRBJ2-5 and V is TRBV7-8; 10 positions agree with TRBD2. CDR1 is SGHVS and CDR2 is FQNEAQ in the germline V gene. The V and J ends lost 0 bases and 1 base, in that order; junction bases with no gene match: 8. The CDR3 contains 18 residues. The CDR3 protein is CASSLARRTSGAQETQYF. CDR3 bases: TGTGCCAGCAGCTTAGCTCGCCGGACTAGCGGAGCCCAAGAGACCCAGTACTTC.

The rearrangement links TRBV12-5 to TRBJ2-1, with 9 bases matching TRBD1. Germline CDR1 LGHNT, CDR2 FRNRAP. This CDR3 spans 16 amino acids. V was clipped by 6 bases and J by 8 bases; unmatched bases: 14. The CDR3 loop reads CASGLGRGTGYHEQFF. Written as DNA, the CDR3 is TGTGCTAGTGGGCTGGGACGCGGGACAGGGTACCATGAGCAGTTCTTC.

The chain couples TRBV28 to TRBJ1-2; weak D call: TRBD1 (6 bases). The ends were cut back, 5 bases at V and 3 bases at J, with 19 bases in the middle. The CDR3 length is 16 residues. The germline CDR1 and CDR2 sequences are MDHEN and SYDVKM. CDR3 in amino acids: CASSIRRIQGHYGYTF. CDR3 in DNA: TGTGCCAGCAGTATCCGACGAATACAGGGCCACTATGGCTACACCTTC.

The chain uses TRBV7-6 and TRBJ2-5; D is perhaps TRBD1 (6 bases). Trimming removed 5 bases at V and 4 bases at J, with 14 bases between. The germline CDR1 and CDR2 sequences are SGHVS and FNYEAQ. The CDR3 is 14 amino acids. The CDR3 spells CASSPPGERETQYF. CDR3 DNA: TGTGCCAGCAGCCCCCCAGGGGAAAGAGAGACCCAGTACTTC.

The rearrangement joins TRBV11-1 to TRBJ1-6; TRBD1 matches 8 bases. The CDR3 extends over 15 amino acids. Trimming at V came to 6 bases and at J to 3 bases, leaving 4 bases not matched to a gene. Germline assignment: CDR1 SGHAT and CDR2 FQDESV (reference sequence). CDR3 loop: CASSAGGGYNSPLHF. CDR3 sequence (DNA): TGTGCCAGCAGTGCAGGGGGCGGCTATAATTCACCCCTCCACTTT.

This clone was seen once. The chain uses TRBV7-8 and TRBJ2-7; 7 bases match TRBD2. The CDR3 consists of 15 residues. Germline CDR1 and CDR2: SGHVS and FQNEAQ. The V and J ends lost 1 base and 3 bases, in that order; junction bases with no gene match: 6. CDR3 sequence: CASSLGGRGDYEQYF. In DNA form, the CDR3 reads TGTGCCAGCAGCTTAGGGGGTCGGGGGGACTACGAGCAGTACTTC.

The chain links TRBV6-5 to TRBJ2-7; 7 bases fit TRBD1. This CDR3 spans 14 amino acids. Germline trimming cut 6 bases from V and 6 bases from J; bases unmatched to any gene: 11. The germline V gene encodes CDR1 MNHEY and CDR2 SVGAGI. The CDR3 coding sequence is TGTGCCAGCAGGGGACAGCCCGAGGGTGGCGAGCAGTACTTC. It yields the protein CASRGQPEGGEQYF.

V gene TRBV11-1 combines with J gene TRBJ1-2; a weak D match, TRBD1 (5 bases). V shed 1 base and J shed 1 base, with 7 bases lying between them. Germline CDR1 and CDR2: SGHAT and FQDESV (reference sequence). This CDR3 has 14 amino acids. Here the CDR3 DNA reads TGTGCCAGCAGCTTAGACGGGGGTAACTATGGCTACACCTTC. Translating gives CASSLDGGNYGYTF.

In DNA, the CDR3 is TGTGCCAGCAGCCGACAGGGAAGCACAGATACGCAGTATTTT. This codes for CASSRQGSTDTQYF. This chain uses TRBV7-3 with TRBJ2-3, with 7 bases that match TRBD1. The germline gives CDR1 SGHTA, CDR2 FQGTGA. The CDR3 length is 14 residues. V shed 5 bases and J 0 bases; nucleotides not matched to a gene: 2.

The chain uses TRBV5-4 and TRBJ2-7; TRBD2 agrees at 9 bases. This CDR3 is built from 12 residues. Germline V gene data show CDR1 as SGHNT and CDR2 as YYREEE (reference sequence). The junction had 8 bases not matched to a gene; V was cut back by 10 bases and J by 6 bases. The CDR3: CAPLAGALEQYF. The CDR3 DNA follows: TGTGCCCCCTTAGCGGGAGCTCTCGAGCAGTACTTC. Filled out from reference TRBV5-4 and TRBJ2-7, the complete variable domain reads ETGVTQSPTHLIKTRGQQVTLRCSSQSGHNTVSWYQQALGQGPQFIFQYYREEENGRGNFPPRFSGLQFPNYSSELNVNALELDDSALYLCAPLAGALEQYFGPGTRLTVT.

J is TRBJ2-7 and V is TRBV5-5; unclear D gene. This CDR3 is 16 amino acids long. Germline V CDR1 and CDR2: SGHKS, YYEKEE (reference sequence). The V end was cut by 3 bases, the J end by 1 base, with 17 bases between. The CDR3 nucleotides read TGTGCCAGCAGCTCCGAGGCTGTCTTCAAATCCTACGAGCAGTACTTC. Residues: CASSSEAVFKSYEQYF.

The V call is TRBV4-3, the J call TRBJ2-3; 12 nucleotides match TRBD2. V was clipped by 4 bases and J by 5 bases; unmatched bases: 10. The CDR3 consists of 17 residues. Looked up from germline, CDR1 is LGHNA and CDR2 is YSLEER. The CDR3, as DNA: TGCGCCAGCAGCCGCGCTAGCGGGAGGGCCTCGGTAGATACGCAGTATTTT. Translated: CASSRASGRASVDTQYF.

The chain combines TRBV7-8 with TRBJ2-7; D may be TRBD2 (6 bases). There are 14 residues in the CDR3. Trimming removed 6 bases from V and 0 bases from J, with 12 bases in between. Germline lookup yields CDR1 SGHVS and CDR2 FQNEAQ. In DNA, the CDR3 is TGTGCCAGCAGGGGACGGGGGAACTCCTACGAGCAGTACTTC. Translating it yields CASRGRGNSYEQYF.

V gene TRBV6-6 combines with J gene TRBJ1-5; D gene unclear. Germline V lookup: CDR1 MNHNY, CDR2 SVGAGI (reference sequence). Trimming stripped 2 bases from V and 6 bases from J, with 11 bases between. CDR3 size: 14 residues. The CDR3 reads CASSYPESSQPQHF. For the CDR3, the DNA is TGTGCCAGCAGTTACCCCGAATCGAGTCAGCCCCAGCATTTT.